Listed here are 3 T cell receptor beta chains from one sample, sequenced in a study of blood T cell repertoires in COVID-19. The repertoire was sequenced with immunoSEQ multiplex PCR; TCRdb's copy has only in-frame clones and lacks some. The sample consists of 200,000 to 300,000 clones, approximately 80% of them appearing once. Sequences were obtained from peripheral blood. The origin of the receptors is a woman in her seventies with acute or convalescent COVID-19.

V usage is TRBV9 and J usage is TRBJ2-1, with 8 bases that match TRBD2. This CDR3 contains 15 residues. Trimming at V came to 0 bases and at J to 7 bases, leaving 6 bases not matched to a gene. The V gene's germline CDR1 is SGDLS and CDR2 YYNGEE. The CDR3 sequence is CASSVEGAGANEQFF. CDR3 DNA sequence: TGTGCCAGCAGCGTAGAGGGAGCGGGGGCAAATGAGCAGTTCTTC.

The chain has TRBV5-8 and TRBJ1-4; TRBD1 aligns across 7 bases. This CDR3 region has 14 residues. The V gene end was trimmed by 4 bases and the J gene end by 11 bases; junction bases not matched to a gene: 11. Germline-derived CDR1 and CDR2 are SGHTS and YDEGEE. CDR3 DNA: TGTGCCAGCAGCAAAGACAGGGCACTGAGGAAACTGTTTTTT. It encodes CASSKDRALRKLFF.

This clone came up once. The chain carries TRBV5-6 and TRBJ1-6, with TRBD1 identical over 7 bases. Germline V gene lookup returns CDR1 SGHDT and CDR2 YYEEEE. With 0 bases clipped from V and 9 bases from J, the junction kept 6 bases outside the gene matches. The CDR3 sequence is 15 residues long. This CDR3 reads CASSLAGTVRSPLHF. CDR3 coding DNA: TGTGCCAGCAGCTTGGCCGGGACAGTTCGTTCACCCCTCCACTTT. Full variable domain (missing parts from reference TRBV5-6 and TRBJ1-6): DAGVTQSPTHLIKTRGQQVTLRCSPKSGHDTVSWYQQALGQGPQFIFQYYEEEERQRGNFPDRFSGHQFPNYSSELNVNALLLGDSALYLCASSLAGTVRSPLHFGNGTRLTVT.